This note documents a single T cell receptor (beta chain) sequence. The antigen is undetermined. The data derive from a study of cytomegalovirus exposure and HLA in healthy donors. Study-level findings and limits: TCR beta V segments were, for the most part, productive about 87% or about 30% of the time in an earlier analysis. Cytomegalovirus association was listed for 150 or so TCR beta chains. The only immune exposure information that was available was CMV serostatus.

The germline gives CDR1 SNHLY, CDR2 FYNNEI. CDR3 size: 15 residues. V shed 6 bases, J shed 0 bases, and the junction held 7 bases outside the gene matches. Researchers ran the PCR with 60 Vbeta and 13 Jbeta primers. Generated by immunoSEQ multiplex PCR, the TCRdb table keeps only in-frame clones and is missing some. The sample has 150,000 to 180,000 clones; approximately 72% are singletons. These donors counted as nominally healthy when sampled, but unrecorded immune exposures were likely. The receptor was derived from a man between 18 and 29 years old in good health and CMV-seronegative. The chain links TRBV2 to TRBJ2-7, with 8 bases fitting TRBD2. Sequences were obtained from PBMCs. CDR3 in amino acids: CASSSTSGNSYEQYF. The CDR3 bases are TGTGCCAGCAGCTCTACTAGCGGCAACTCCTACGAGCAGTACTTC. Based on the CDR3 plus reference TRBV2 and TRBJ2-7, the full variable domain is EPEVTQTPSHQVTQMGQEVILRCVPISNHLYFYWYRQILGQKVEFLVSFYNNEISEKSEIFDDQFSVERPDGSNFTLKIRSTKLEDSAMYFCASSSTSGNSYEQYFGPGTRLTVT.